This T cell receptor beta chain was profiled in a study of blood T cell repertoires in COVID-19. Authors' analysis steps: Amplified reference gene primers provided the basis for estimating nucleated cell counts. The data were produced by immunoSEQ multiplex PCR, yet TCRdb's version contains in-frame clones alone and is incomplete. The D gene and trimming were derived from the DNA, and the V and J assignments and clone size from that table. The table records about 87,000 clones, roughly 80% of them present only once. The CDR3 consists of 16 residues. In germline, CDR1 is LNHDA, CDR2 SQIVND (reference sequence). Between the trimmed V and J ends, which lost 3 bases and 0 bases, there was a span of 12 bases.

The V and J genes are TRBV19 and TRBJ1-3; maybe TRBD1 (6 bases). This TCR was sampled from a woman aged 45-65 years with acute or convalescent COVID-19. Material: peripheral blood. The CDR3: CASSIRDTSSGNTIYF. The CDR3 DNA is TGTGCCAGTAGTATCAGGGACACGAGCTCTGGAAACACCATATATTTT. The whole variable domain, filled in from reference TRBV19 and TRBJ1-3, reads DGGITQSPKYLFRKEGQNVTLSCEQNLNHDAMYWYRQDPGQGLRLIYYSQIVNDFQKGDIAEGYSVSREKKESFPLTVTSAQKNPTAFYLCASSIRDTSSGNTIYFGEGSWLTVV.